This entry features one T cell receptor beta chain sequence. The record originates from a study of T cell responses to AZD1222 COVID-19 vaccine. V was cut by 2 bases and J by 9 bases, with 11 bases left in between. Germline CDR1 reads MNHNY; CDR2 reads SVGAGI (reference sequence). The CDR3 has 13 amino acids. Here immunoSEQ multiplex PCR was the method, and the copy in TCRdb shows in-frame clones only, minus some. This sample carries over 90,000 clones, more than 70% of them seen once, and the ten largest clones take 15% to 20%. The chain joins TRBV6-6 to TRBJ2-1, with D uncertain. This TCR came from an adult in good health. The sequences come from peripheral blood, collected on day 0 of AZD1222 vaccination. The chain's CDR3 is CASSYEPPGEQFF. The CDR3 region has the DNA TGTGCCAGCAGTTACGAGCCCCCCGGTGAGCAGTTCTTC.